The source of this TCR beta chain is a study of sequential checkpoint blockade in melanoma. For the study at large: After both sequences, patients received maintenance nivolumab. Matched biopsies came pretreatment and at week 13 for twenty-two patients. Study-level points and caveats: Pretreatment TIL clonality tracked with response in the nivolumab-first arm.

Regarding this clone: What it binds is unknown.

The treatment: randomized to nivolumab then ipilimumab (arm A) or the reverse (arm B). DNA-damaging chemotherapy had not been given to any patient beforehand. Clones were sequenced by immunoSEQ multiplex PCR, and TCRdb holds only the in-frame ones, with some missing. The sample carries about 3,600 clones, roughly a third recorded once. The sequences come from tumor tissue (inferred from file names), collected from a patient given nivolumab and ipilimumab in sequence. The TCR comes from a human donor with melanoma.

This chain's CDR3 is CASGLTQGLAGGPNTQYF. The CDR3, as DNA: TGTGCTAGTGGTTTAACACAGGGACTAGCGGGAGGGCCTAATACGCAGTATTTT. The chain has TRBV12-5 and TRBJ2-3, with 16 bases aligning to TRBD2. V was clipped by 3 bases and J by 7 bases; unmatched bases: 10. The length of the CDR3 is 18 residues. The V gene's germline CDR1 is LGHNT and CDR2 FRNRAP.